The 5 T cell receptor beta chains reported below all come from one sample, sequenced in a study of cytomegalovirus exposure and HLA in healthy donors. Amplification used 60 Vbeta primers and 13 Jbeta primers. Clones were sequenced by immunoSEQ multiplex PCR, and TCRdb holds only the in-frame ones, with some missing. The data hold 85,000 to 100,000 clones, with about four fifths observed a single time. The sample was PBMCs. The receptor source for this set is a male donor in good health and CMV-seropositive.

The chain uses TRBV5-1 and TRBJ2-5, with TRBD2 matching 8 bases. V dropped 2 bases and J dropped 2; count of bases not matched to a gene: 5. Germline lookup yields CDR1 SGHRS and CDR2 YFSETQ. CDR3 length equals 15 residues. CDR3 sequence (DNA): TGCGCCAGCAGCTTACCAGCGGGGGCACAAGAGACCCAGTACTTC. It codes for CASSLPAGAQETQYF.

This chain uses TRBV25-1 with TRBJ2-2; 7 positions agree with TRBD2. The CDR3 totals 15 residues. The germline gives CDR1 MGHDK, CDR2 SYGVNS. V shed 3 bases, J shed 0 bases, and the junction held 1 base outside the gene matches. CDR3 in DNA: TGTGCCAGCAGTGACAGCGGGACGAACACCGGGGAGCTGTTTTTT. Translated, it gives CASSDSGTNTGELFF.

V is TRBV14 and J is TRBJ2-1, with a tentative D call TRBD2 (6 bases). CDR3 length equals 14 residues. With 4 bases removed from V and 8 bases from J, the gap between germline ends came to 15 bases. Germline V gene lookup returns CDR1 SGHDN and CDR2 FVKESK. The CDR3 loop reads CASSPLAGGYEQFF. CDR3 sequence (DNA): TGTGCCAGCAGCCCTCTTGCCGGGGGTTATGAGCAGTTCTTC.

J is TRBJ1-3 and V is TRBV6-1; D remains unclear. Trimming left V 1 base short and J 2 bases short, with 12 bases between. This CDR3 is 16 amino acids long. The germline gives CDR1 MNHNS, CDR2 SASEGT. Here the CDR3 reads CASSEDVRQPGNTIYF. CDR3 coding DNA: TGTGCCAGCAGTGAAGATGTCAGACAACCTGGAAACACCATATATTTT.

The rearrangement links TRBV6-6 to TRBJ2-2, with D unresolved. V was cut by 2 bases and J by 13 bases, with 14 bases left in between. Germline V gives CDR1 MNHNY, CDR2 SVGAGI (reference sequence). The CDR3 totals 13 residues. Written as DNA, the CDR3 is TGTGCCAGCAGTTACATCTACACCGGGTCGCTGTTTTTT. This translates into CASSYIYTGSLFF.